The 13 T cell receptor beta chains below were found in one sample sequenced in a study of cytomegalovirus exposure and HLA in healthy donors. Vbeta (60) and Jbeta (13) primers were used in the PCR. Sequencing was performed with immunoSEQ multiplex PCR; in TCRdb, only in-frame clones are kept and a portion is missing. The profile shows approximately 270,000 clones, roughly 80% of them singletons. The material sequenced was PBMCs. These receptors came from a girl aged 2 to 10 in good health and CMV-seronegative.

The chain couples TRBV6-1 to TRBJ2-5; 9 bases match TRBD1. The length of the CDR3 is 14 residues. In germline, CDR1 is MNHNS, CDR2 SASEGT. The J segment lost 3 bases and the V segment lost 5 bases, leaving 4 bases of the junction unmatched. CDR3 loop: CASSSRQGEETQYF. In nucleotides, the CDR3 is TGTGCCAGCAGTTCACGACAGGGGGAAGAGACCCAGTACTTC.

V is TRBV9 and J is TRBJ1-1; 9 nucleotides match TRBD1. Germline V gene lookup returns CDR1 SGDLS and CDR2 YYNGEE. The CDR3 covers 15 residues. J was trimmed by 3 bases and V by 1 base; bases with no gene match: 4. The CDR3 nucleotides are TGTGCCAGCAGCGTACGACAGGGGGTAGACACTGAAGCTTTCTTT. As protein: CASSVRQGVDTEAFF. The full variable domain, in which reference TRBV9 and TRBJ1-1 provide the parts outside the CDR3, is DSGVTQTPKHLITATGQRVTLRCSPRSGDLSVYWYQQSLDQGLQFLIQYYNGEERAKGNILERFSAQQFPDLHSELNLSSLELGDSALYFCASSVRQGVDTEAFFGQGTRLTVV.

This clone was recorded once. V gene TRBV19 combines with J gene TRBJ2-3; TRBD1 is a possible D gene (6 bases). This CDR3 contains 15 residues. Germline CDR1 LNHDA, CDR2 SQIVND (reference sequence). V was shortened by 1 base and J by 3 bases, with 11 bases between the two germline ends. Written as DNA, the CDR3 is TGTGCCAGTAGTATAGCCAGGGGCGGGACAGATACGCAGTATTTT. Residues: CASSIARGGTDTQYF.

V and J are TRBV27 and TRBJ2-1; D ambiguous. Germline V lookup: CDR1 MNHEY, CDR2 SMNVEV (reference sequence). Trimming cost V 4 bases and J 7 bases, with 5 bases left between them. This CDR3 is built from 11 residues. This chain's CDR3 is CASSYINEQFF. The CDR3 DNA reads TGTGCCAGCAGTTATATAAATGAGCAGTTCTTC.

The chain joins TRBV5-6 to TRBJ2-3; TRBD1 matches at 9 bases. Trimming at V came to 4 bases and at J to 6 bases, leaving 6 bases not matched to a gene. Germline assignment: CDR1 SGHDT and CDR2 YYEEEE. There are 14 residues in the CDR3. The CDR3 loop is CASSTGGLIDTQYF. CDR3 coding DNA: TGTGCCAGCAGCACAGGGGGCTTAATTGATACGCAGTATTTT.

The chain links TRBV27 to TRBJ2-7; 10 bases align to TRBD2. This CDR3 has 16 residues. The germline CDR1 and CDR2 sequences are MNHEY and SMNVEV (reference sequence). V gave up 2 bases and J gave up 4 bases; unmatched junction bases: 8. CDR3 bases: TGTGCCAGCAGTTTAGAAGCGGGAGGGCCATTTTACGAGCAGTACTTC. It translates to CASSLEAGGPFYEQYF.

This rearrangement joins TRBV6-1 to TRBJ1-6, with 9 bases aligning to TRBD1. Germline-derived CDR1 and CDR2 are MNHNS and SASEGT. This CDR3 has 17 amino acids. After removal of 1 base from V and 4 bases from J, the junction contained 5 bases not matched to a gene. DNA for the CDR3: TGTGCCAGCAGTGAAGATACAGGGGGCCCGTATAATTCACCCCTCCACTTT. Translation gives CASSEDTGGPYNSPLHF.

The chain carries TRBV2 and TRBJ2-1; TRBD2 is a possible D gene (5 bases). This CDR3 has 17 residues. Per the germline V gene, CDR1 is SNHLY and CDR2 is FYNNEI. Deletions cut 4 bases from V and 7 bases from J, with 23 bases between. The CDR3 spells CASSGGYRGEVFNEQFF. Here the CDR3 DNA reads TGTGCCAGCAGTGGGGGTTATCGGGGTGAGGTTTTTAATGAGCAGTTCTTC.

The chain recombines TRBV28 with TRBJ2-1, with 9 positions matching TRBD2. V dropped 7 bases and J dropped 10; count of bases not matched to a gene: 11. The germline CDR1 and CDR2 sequences are MDHEN and SYDVKM. This CDR3 spans 14 amino acids. For the CDR3, the DNA is TGTGCCAGCACCCCACGCGGACTAGCGCTCGAGCAGTTCTTC. Translated, it gives CASTPRGLALEQFF.

This chain joins TRBV19 and TRBJ2-7, with TRBD1 as a possible D gene (5 bases). The length of the CDR3 is 13 residues. V lost 1 base, J lost 7 bases, and 11 bases lay in between. The germline CDR1 and CDR2 sequences are LNHDA and SQIVND (reference sequence). CDR3 bases: TGTGCCAGTAGTATAGGAGCAGGGAATGAGCAGTACTTC. The encoded protein is CASSIGAGNEQYF.

V is TRBV5-1 and J is TRBJ2-3; TRBD2 matches at 8 bases. The CDR3 consists of 15 residues. CDR1 and CDR2 (germline): SGHRS, YFSETQ. V gave up 0 bases and J gave up 6 bases; unmatched junction bases: 6. In DNA form, the CDR3 reads TGCGCCAGCAGCTTGGGGCCCGGGGGGGCGGATACGCAGTATTTT. Translated: CASSLGPGGADTQYF.

The chain recombines TRBV6-5 with TRBJ2-1; 7 nucleotides align to TRBD2. V shed 2 bases, J shed 6 bases, and the junction held 10 bases outside the gene matches. This CDR3 is built from 16 residues. From germline, CDR1 is MNHEY and CDR2 SVGAGI. The CDR3 sequence is CASSYGSGTRLNEQFF. The DNA of the CDR3 is TGTGCCAGCAGTTACGGAAGCGGGACCCGTCTCAATGAGCAGTTCTTC.

On this clone itself: This specimen includes other DNA sequences encoding the same CDR3. V usage is TRBV2 and J usage is TRBJ2-5; D gene unclear. The germline V gene has CDR1 SNHLY and CDR2 FYNNEI. The CDR3 is 11 residues long. The V and J ends lost 8 bases and 2 bases respectively, with 6 bases between them. CDR3 nucleotides: TGTGCCAGCGGCTTACAAGAGACCCAGTACTTC. Its protein is CASGLQETQYF.